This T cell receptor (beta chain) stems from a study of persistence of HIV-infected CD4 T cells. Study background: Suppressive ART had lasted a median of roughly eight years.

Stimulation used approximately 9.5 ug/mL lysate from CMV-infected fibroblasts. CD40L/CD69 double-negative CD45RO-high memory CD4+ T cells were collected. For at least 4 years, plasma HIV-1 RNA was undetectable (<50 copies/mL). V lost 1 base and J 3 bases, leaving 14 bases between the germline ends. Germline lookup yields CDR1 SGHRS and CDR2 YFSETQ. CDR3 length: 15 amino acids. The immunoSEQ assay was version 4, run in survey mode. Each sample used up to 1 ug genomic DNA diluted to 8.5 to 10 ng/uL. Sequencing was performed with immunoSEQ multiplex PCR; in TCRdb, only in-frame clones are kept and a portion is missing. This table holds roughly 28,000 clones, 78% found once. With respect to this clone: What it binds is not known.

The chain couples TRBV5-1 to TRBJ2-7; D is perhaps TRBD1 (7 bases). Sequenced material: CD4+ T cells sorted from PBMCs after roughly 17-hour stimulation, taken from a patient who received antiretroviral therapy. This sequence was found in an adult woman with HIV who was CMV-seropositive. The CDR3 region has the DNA TGCGCCAGCAGCTTGTTAGGAGGGGGCAACTACGAGCAGTACTTC. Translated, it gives CASSLLGGGNYEQYF.